This T cell receptor beta chain was obtained from a study of blood T cell repertoires in COVID-19 (dated by TCRdb to the early 2020s). Background on the whole study: Samples covering the acute and convalescent phases of COVID-19 were provided by collaborators in the United States, Italy and Spain. The material from the prospective study consisted of cDNA or gDNA derived from T cells, B-cell-depleted T cells, or PBMCs. Deeply sampled blood TCRbeta repertoires from subjects exposed to, actively infected with, or recovered from COVID-19 were included in the dataset. A freely available public database, intended as a resource for researchers studying the immune response to SARS-CoV-2, is where the repertoires were released. The samples were drawn from two sources: the first 160 participants of the ongoing ImmuneRACE study, and fewer than 1,500 subjects contributed by 6 global collaborators. The sample metadata nearly always contained a de-identified subject ID, COVID-19 status, age in years and sex. Where available, HLA class I and class II types were taken from metadata supplied by the sample provider and were not determined by assay-based typing. Points the paper makes about the study in general: The amount of clinical and demographic metadata varied by source and participant and was provided uncurated.

Remarks on this clone: Its antigen remains unidentified. Base qualities were left out, and no much larger clone turns up one base away.

The immunoSEQ Assay, a bias-controlled multiplex PCR, was used to amplify TCRbeta CDR3 regions from genomic DNA. For the original study's pipeline: Within the assay, amplification of reference gene primers was used to estimate how many nucleated cells each sample contained. To quantify the absolute abundance of each unique TCRbeta CDR3 rearrangement, sequence reads were collapsed and filtered. Productive Simpson clonality was computed per sample as the square root of Simpson's diversity index over productive rearrangements. The table was pulled from immuneACCESS by TCRdb, which kept in-frame rearrangements only. Such tables lose some clones; where checked, under half of the loss comes from unresolved V genes, and the rest has no known cause. The DNA was the basis for D and trimming; V, J and clone size are from that table. The sample table holds about 220,000 clones, of which around 84% were seen once. The ten largest clones take up about 8.9% of the sample.

The collaborating institutions used their own protocols to collect whole blood in K2EDTA tubes. For TCRbeta analysis, collaborators shipped samples as frozen whole blood, isolated PBMCs, or DNA extracted from either of those sample types. Reading from cysteine to phenylalanine, the CDR3 counts 17 amino acids. CDR3 DNA is the only sequence kept; it has 51 bases, read in frame from the first base. V ends up 2 bases short and J 1 base short, with an unmatched junction base count of 7. Per the germline V gene, LGHNA is the CDR1 and YSLEER is the CDR2. This chain is built from TRBV4-3 and TRBJ2-3, with 9 bases in between that match TRBD1. The TCR was taken from a man aged 50-60 years with active or convalescent COVID-19. Material for sequencing was peripheral blood. The DNA sequence is as follows: TGCGCCAGCAGCCAAATGGTGGGGGACAGGGGCACAGATACGCAGTATTTT. Its protein is CASSQMVGDRGTDTQYF.